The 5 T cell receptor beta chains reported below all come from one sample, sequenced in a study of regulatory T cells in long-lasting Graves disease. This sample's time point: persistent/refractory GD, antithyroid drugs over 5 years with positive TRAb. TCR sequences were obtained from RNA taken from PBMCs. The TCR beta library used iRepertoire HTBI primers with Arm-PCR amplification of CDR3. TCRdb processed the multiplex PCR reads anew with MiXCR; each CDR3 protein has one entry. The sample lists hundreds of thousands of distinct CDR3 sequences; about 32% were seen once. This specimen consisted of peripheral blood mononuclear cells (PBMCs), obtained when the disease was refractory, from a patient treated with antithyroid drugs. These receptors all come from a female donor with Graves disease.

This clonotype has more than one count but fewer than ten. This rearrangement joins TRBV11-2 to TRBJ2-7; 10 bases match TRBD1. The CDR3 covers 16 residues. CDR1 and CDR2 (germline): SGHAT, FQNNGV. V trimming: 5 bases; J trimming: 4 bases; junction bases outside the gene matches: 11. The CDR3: CASSPGPGTGVYEQYF. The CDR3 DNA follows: TGTGCCAGCAGCCCCGGCCCCGGGACAGGGGTTTACGAGCAGTACTTC.

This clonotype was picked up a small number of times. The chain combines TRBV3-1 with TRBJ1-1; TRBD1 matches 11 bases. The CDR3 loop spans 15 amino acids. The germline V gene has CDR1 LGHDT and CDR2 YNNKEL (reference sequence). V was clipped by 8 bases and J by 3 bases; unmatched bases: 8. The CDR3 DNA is TGTGCCAGCCGCGGGACAGGGGGGAGACACACTGAAGCTTTCTTT. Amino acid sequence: CASRGTGGRHTEAFF.

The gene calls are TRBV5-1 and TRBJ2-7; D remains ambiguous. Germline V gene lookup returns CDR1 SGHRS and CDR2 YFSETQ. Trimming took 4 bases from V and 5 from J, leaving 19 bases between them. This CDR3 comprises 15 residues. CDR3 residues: CASSLRVGRTHEQYF. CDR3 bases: TGCGCCAGCAGCCTCCGGGTTGGGCGAACCCACGAGCAGTACTTC.

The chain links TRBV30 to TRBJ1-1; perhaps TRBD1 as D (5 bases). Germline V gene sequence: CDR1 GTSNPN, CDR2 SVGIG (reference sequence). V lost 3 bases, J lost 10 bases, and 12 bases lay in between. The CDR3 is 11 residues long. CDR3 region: CAWRASGGAFF. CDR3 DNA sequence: TGTGCCTGGAGGGCCTCGGGGGGAGCTTTCTTT.

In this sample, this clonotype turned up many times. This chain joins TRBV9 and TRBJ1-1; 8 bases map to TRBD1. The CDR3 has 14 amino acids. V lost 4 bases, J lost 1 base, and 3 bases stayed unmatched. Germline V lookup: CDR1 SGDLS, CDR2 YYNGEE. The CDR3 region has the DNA TGTGCCAGCAGCCCCGACAGGGGGAACACTGAAGCTTTCTTT. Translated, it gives CASSPDRGNTEAFF.